Each of the 26 T cell receptor beta chains below was sequenced from the same sample in a study of identical twins. A single record per CDR3 protein comes from TCRdb applying MiXCR to the 5' RACE reads. In the table there are around 1.7 million distinct CDR3 sequences, around 29% of which are singletons. Sequenced: cord blood. The receptors were gathered from a newborn girl in good health.

This clonotype was picked up a small number of times. The chain has TRBV19 and TRBJ1-5; a possible D gene is TRBD1 (5 bases). V lost 0 bases, J lost 5 bases, and 11 bases lay in between. The germline V gene has CDR1 LNHDA and CDR2 SQIVND (reference sequence). The CDR3 has 15 amino acids. The CDR3 reads CASSIEGIGDQPQHF. Written as DNA, the CDR3 is TGTGCCAGTAGTATAGAAGGAATAGGGGATCAGCCCCAGCATTTT.

The table lists this clonotype with a few counts. The rearrangement joins TRBV10-3 to TRBJ1-5; D not certain. The CDR3 loop spans 14 amino acids. V was pared by 3 bases and J by 3 bases, with 9 bases between. Per the germline V gene, CDR1 is ENHRY and CDR2 is SYGVKD. CDR3 sequence reads: CAISENSFNQPQHF. The CDR3 DNA reads as TGTGCCATCAGTGAAAACAGTTTCAATCAGCCCCAGCATTTT.

This clonotype has just a few counts. The J gene is TRBJ2-3, the V gene TRBV5-1; 10 bases align to TRBD2. The CDR3 covers 16 residues. The germline V gene encodes CDR1 SGHRS and CDR2 YFSETQ. Trimming cost V 4 bases and J 4 bases; bases outside gene matches: 9. CDR3 nucleotide sequence: TGCGCCAGCAGCAATTTAGCGGGGGGCCTCGCAGATACGCAGTATTTT. Translated: CASSNLAGGLADTQYF.

This clonotype has more than one count but fewer than ten. The chain couples TRBV10-3 to TRBJ2-3; 11 nucleotides match TRBD2. V was pared by 6 bases and J by 7 bases, with 21 bases of the junction left unmatched. CDR3 length: 19 residues. CDR1 is ENHRY and CDR2 is SYGVKD in the germline V gene. The CDR3 here is CAISSTGPVGLAGENTQYF. The CDR3 coding sequence is TGTGCCATCAGCTCTACAGGTCCCGTCGGACTAGCGGGCGAAAATACGCAGTATTTT.

The V and J genes are TRBV2 and TRBJ2-7, with 7 nucleotides matching TRBD2. Losses at the gene ends were 6 bases for V and 7 bases for J; bases not matched to a gene: 18. The CDR3 sequence is 16 residues long. Germline CDR1 reads SNHLY; CDR2 reads FYNNEI. In DNA, the CDR3 is TGTGCCAGCAGCGCCCCTGCGGGGGTTTCAATCAATGAGCAGTACTTC. It encodes CASSAPAGVSINEQYF. The whole variable domain, remainder taken from reference TRBV2 and TRBJ2-7, is EPEVTQTPSHQVTQMGQEVILRCVPISNHLYFYWYRQILGQKVEFLVSFYNNEISEKSEIFDDQFSVERPDGSNFTLKIRSTKLEDSAMYFCASSAPAGVSINEQYFGPGTRLTVT.

At least ten counts were recorded for this clonotype. The chain is built from TRBV3-1 and TRBJ2-1, with no clear D. Germline loops: CDR1 LGHDT, CDR2 YNNKEL (reference sequence). Trimming shortened V by 4 bases and J by 7 bases, and 14 bases separated the two germline ends. The CDR3 length is 14 residues. The CDR3 DNA follows: TGTGCCAGCAGCCCCCAAGCCCGTGCTAATGAGCAGTTCTTC. Translated, it gives CASSPQARANEQFF.

This clonotype was seen a few times. This chain uses TRBV7-9 with TRBJ2-6, with D hard to call. The V and J ends lost 5 bases and 0 bases respectively, with 11 bases between them. The length of the CDR3 is 16 residues. Germline assignment: CDR1 SEHNR and CDR2 FQNEAQ (reference sequence). In nucleotides, the CDR3 is TGTGCCAGCAGCCTGTTCAGCTTCTCTGGGGCCAACGTCCTGACTTTC. It codes for CASSLFSFSGANVLTF.

The chain has TRBV5-1 and TRBJ2-2, with TRBD2 matching over 10 bases. Germline V CDR1 and CDR2: SGHRS, YFSETQ. The CDR3 runs 17 residues. V gave up 3 bases and J gave up 0 bases; unmatched junction bases: 5. The CDR3 DNA sequence: TGCGCCAGCAGCTCCGGCGGACTAGCGGCGAACACCGGGGAGCTGTTTTTT. Residues: CASSSGGLAANTGELFF.

As regards this clonotype: The junction shows a germline mismatch at one end, possibly a read error. The V call is TRBV7-6, the J call TRBJ1-2; 8 bases agree with TRBD1. CDR1 SGHVS and CDR2 FNYEAQ come from the germline V gene. The CDR3 has 13 amino acids. The CDR3 spells CSSSRQGNYGYTF. The CDR3 nucleotides read TGTTCCAGCAGCAGACAGGGGAACTATGGCTACACCTTC.

As to this clonotype: This may be a read error, as it is one base from a much larger clone. This rearrangement joins TRBV9 to TRBJ1-1; D remains unclear. This CDR3 comprises 12 residues. The V gene's germline CDR1 is SGDLS and CDR2 YYNGEE. As DNA, the CDR3 is TGTGCCAGCAGCGTAGTGAACGCTGAAGCTTTCTTT. The encoded protein is CASSVVNAEAFF.

This clonotype occurred a few times. The chain couples TRBV27 to TRBJ2-4, with D tentatively TRBD2 (5 bases). The germline V gene has CDR1 MNHEY and CDR2 SMNVEV (reference sequence). The V gene lost 6 bases and the J gene lost 4 bases, with 10 bases spanning the gap. This CDR3 contains 13 residues. The CDR3 loop is CASSHGLKNIQYF. The CDR3 nucleotides read TGTGCCAGCAGCCACGGACTGAAAAACATTCAGTACTTC.

The chain couples TRBV14 to TRBJ1-2; unclear D gene. Trimming shortened V by 2 bases and J by 2 bases, and 18 bases separated the two germline ends. Per germline, CDR1 SGHDN and CDR2 FVKESK. CDR3 length: 17 amino acids. The CDR3 coding sequence is TGTGCCAGCAGCCAACGCAACTCGGTGTGGGCCAACTATGGCTACACCTTC. Translating gives CASSQRNSVWANYGYTF.

This clonotype was picked up a small number of times. This rearrangement joins TRBV20-1 to TRBJ1-2, with 8 nucleotides matching TRBD1. Germline CDR1 DFQATT, CDR2 SNEGSKA (reference sequence). CDR3 length: 12 residues. V was clipped by 5 bases and J by 4 bases; unmatched bases: 3. CDR3 in DNA: TGCAGTGCTTATGACAGGGGCTATGGCTACACCTTC. This gives the protein CSAYDRGYGYTF.

This clonotype was counted only a few times. The genes are TRBV12-3 or TRBV12-4 and TRBJ2-1, with 7 bases identical to TRBD2. Unmatched junction bases numbered 7, after V lost 3 bases and J lost 8 bases. The CDR3 totals 14 residues. The CDR3 loop reads CASSFERGSDEQFF. The CDR3 bases are TGTGCCAGCAGTTTCGAGCGGGGCTCGGATGAGCAGTTCTTC.

This clonotype is a singleton in its sample. CDR3: CAITLDRNYGYTF. The CDR3 DNA reads TGTGCCATCACCTTGGACAGAAACTATGGCTACACCTTC. The gene calls are TRBV10-3 and TRBJ1-2; D may be TRBD1 (6 bases). The V end was cut by 7 bases, the J end by 2 bases, with 11 bases between. CDR1 and CDR2 from the germline V gene are ENHRY and SYGVKD. The CDR3 spans 13 residues.

The J gene is TRBJ2-3, the V gene TRBV20-1, with TRBD2 matching 8 bases. The CDR3 loop spans 15 amino acids. Per germline, CDR1 DFQATT and CDR2 SNEGSKA (reference sequence). V lost 3 bases to trimming and J lost 2 bases; unmatched junction nucleotides: 7. CDR3 nucleotides: TGCAGTGCTAGCGGGGCGGGGGGCCTCACAGATACGCAGTATTTT. Its translation: CSASGAGGLTDTQYF.

This rearrangement joins TRBV20-1 to TRBJ1-4; TRBD1 matches at 9 bases. This CDR3 is 15 amino acids long. The V segment lost 1 base and the J segment 6 bases; nucleotides outside the gene matches: 6. Germline V CDR1 and CDR2: DFQATT, SNEGSKA (reference sequence). The chain's CDR3 is CSARVNRGRDEKLFF. The CDR3, as DNA: TGCAGTGCTAGAGTGAACAGGGGGCGTGATGAAAAACTGTTTTTT.

This rearrangement joins TRBV24-1 to TRBJ1-4; D remains ambiguous. Germline-derived CDR1 and CDR2 are KGHDR and SFDVKD. V was pared by 1 base and J by 8 bases, with 10 bases between. The CDR3 sequence is 14 residues long. The CDR3 reads CATSDFQDGEKLFF. Here the CDR3 DNA reads TGTGCCACCAGTGATTTTCAGGACGGGGAAAAACTGTTTTTT.

The chain recombines TRBV6-5 with TRBJ2-7; D remains ambiguous. Trimming took 2 bases from V and 2 from J, leaving 13 bases between them. Germline V gene lookup returns CDR1 MNHEY and CDR2 SVGAGI. This CDR3 region has 15 residues. DNA of the CDR3: TGTGCCAGCAGTTACGCCCAGTGGTCCCCCTACGAGCAGTACTTC. Encoded protein: CASSYAQWSPYEQYF.

The chain has TRBV12-3 or TRBV12-4 and TRBJ2-4, with 9 positions matching TRBD2. The J call is in doubt because the DNA end fits TRBJ2-5 better. This CDR3 is built from 15 residues. The CDR3 region is CASSSNSGSRETQYF. Here the CDR3 DNA reads TGTGCCAGCAGTTCGAATAGCGGGAGCCGGGAGACCCAGTACTTC.

Worth noting for this clonotype: Being one base from a much bigger clone, this may be a read error. Here the CDR3 reads CSVVPGTGVVHERYF. The CDR3, as DNA: TGCAGCGTTGTTCCCGGGACAGGGGTTGTCCACGAGCGGTACTTC. The gene calls are TRBV29-1 and TRBJ2-7; 10 nucleotides agree with TRBD1. The CDR3 contains 15 residues. Germline V gene data show CDR1 as SQVTM and CDR2 as ANQGSEA.

This clonotype was seen more than once but under ten times. This rearrangement joins TRBV20-1 to TRBJ2-3; D not certain. Deletions cut 3 bases from V and 2 bases from J, with 9 bases between. This CDR3 is 13 amino acids long. Germline V gene data show CDR1 as DFQATT and CDR2 as SNEGSKA (reference sequence). This CDR3 is CSARSLTTDTQYF. The CDR3 nucleotides read TGCAGTGCTAGGAGTCTAACCACAGATACGCAGTATTTT.

The V call is TRBV4-2, the J call TRBJ2-1; TRBD1 aligns across 7 bases. Germline loops: CDR1 LGHNA, CDR2 YNFKEQ. After removal of 1 base from V and 3 bases from J, the junction contained 9 bases not matched to a gene. There are 17 residues in the CDR3. The CDR3: CASSQVGSRGFYNEQFF. The CDR3 region has the DNA TGTGCCAGCAGCCAAGTTGGCTCCAGGGGGTTCTACAATGAGCAGTTCTTC.

The rearrangement links TRBV24-1 to TRBJ2-5, with 10 bases aligning to TRBD2. Losses at the gene ends were 6 bases for V and 4 bases for J; bases not matched to a gene: 4. Germline V gene data show CDR1 as KGHDR and CDR2 as SFDVKD. This CDR3 is built from 14 residues. The CDR3 DNA follows: TGTGCCACCAGTCGAGCGGGAGGGCTAGAGACCCAGTACTTC. It translates to CATSRAGGLETQYF.

This clonotype was detected many times. V usage is TRBV4-2 and J usage is TRBJ2-1; 7 nucleotides line up with TRBD1. Germline-derived CDR1 and CDR2 are LGHNA and YNFKEQ. The CDR3 is made up of 18 amino acids. With 1 base clipped from V and 5 bases from J, the junction kept 14 bases outside the gene matches. The CDR3 is CASSQGRYPGQINNEQFF. The CDR3 DNA reads TGTGCCAGCAGCCAAGGTCGTTATCCGGGACAGATTAACAATGAGCAGTTCTTC.

This clonotype was observed a handful of times. This chain joins TRBV6-5 and TRBJ1-5; D unclear. Germline CDR1 reads MNHEY; CDR2 reads SVGAGI. V was pared by 7 bases and J by 7 bases, with 20 bases between. The CDR3 length is 15 residues. For the CDR3, the DNA is TGTGCCAGCAACAAAATGGAACGGGTTCGGCAGCCCCAGCATTTT. Translating gives CASNKMERVRQPQHF.